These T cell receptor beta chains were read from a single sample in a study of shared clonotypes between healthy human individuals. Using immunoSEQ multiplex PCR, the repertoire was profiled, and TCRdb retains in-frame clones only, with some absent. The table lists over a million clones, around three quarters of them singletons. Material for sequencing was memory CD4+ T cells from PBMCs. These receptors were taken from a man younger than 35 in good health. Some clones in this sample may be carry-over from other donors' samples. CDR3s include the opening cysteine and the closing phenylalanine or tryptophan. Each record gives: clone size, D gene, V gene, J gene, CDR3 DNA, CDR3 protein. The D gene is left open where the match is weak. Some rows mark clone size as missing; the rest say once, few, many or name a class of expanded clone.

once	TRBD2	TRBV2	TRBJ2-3	TGTGCCACCCCGAAGACGATCGAGCGGGACCTCACAGATACGCAGTATTTT	CATPKTIERDLTDTQYF
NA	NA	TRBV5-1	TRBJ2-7	TGCGCCAGCAGTCCTGGTTGGGACGAGCAGTACTTC	CASSPGWDEQYF
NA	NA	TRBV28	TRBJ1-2	TGTGCCGGCCAGCGGGCAGGAGCTAACTATGGCTACACCTTC	CAGQRAGANYGYTF
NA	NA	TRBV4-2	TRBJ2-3	TGTGCCAGCAGCCCCAACCCCCTCAGGGCGGGACTCGCAGATACGCAGTATTTT	CASSPNPLRAGLADTQYF
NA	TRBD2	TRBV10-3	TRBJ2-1	TGTGCCATCAGTAAGGCTAGCGGGCTTTTGAGCTCCTACAATGAGCAGTTCTTC	CAISKASGLLSSYNEQFF
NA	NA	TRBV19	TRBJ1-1	TGTGCCAGTAGTATTAAGGCAGGTGGGGGGGCTTTCTTT	CASSIKAGGGAFF
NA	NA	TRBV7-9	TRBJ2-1	TGTGCCAGCAGCTACAATCGAAATGAGCAGTTCTTC	CASSYNRNEQFF
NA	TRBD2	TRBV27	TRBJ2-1	TGTGCCAGCAGTTCTAGTAATGGACTAGCGGGGCACAATGAGCAGTTCTTC	CASSSSNGLAGHNEQFF
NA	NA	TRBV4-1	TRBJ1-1	TGCGCCAGCAGCCCCAGAGGTGGCAGAACGAACACTGAAGCTTTCTTT	CASSPRGGRTNTEAFF
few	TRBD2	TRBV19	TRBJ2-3	TGTGCCAGTAGTATCGGACTAGCGGGGACCACAGATACGCAGTATTTT	CASSIGLAGTTDTQYF
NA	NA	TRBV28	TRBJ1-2	TGTGCCAGCAGTTCCCTGGGCGGCTACACCTTC	CASSSLGGYTF
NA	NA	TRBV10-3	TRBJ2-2	TGTGCCATCAGTGTATTACAGACGAACACCGGGGAGCTGTTTTTT	CAISVLQTNTGELFF
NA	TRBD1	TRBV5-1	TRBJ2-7	TGCGCCAGCAGCCAACAGGGGGCCCTTATCTTCTACGAGCAGTACTTC	CASSQQGALIFYEQYF
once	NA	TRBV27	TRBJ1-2	TGTGCCAGCAGTTTAACTCCCCGGGGTCTGGATGGCTACACCTTC	CASSLTPRGLDGYTF
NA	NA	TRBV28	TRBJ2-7	TGTGCCAGCAGTTTATATGACAGCTACGAGCAGTACTTC	CASSLYDSYEQYF
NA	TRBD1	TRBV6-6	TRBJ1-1	TGTGCCAGCAGCACCAGACAGGGAGCTTTCTTT	CASSTRQGAFF
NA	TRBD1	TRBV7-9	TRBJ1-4	TGTGCCAGCAGCTTACAGGGGGTAGAAGAAAAACTGTTTTTT	CASSLQGVEEKLFF
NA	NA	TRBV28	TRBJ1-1	TGTGCCAGCAGATATATGATAGGTGAAGCTTTCTTT	CASRYMIGEAFF
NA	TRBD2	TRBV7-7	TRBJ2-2	TGTGCCAGCAGCTTAGGCATAGCGGGAGGACCATATCCGGGGGAGCTGTTTTTT	CASSLGIAGGPYPGELFF
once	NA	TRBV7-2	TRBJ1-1	TGTGCCAGCAGCTTAGCCACGAACACTGAAGCTTTCTTT	CASSLATNTEAFF
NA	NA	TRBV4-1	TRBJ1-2	TGCGCCAGCAGCCATAACGACGGGTATGGCTACACCTTC	CASSHNDGYGYTF
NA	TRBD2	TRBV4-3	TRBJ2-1	TGCGCCAGCAGCCACCTCTCGGGAGGACTAGACGGTGAGCAGTTCTTC	CASSHLSGGLDGEQFF
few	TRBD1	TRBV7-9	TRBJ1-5	TGTGCCGGATCGACAGGGGGCGACAATCAGCCCCAGCATTTT	CAGSTGGDNQPQHF
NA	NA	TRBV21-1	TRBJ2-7	TGTACTCAGCAGCAACGCGTCCAGCGGGAGGGATACGAGCAGTACTTC	CTQQQRVQREGYEQYF
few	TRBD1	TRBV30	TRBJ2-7	TGTGCCTGGGTGAGATGGGACAGGGTAAACGGCGAGCAGTACTTC	CAWVRWDRVNGEQYF
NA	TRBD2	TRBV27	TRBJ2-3	TGTGCCAGCAGTTTAGGAGCGGGACGACGGTCAGATACGCAGTATTTT	CASSLGAGRRSDTQYF
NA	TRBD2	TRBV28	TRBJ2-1	TGTGCCAGCAGGCCACTAGCGGGGTTTTACAATGAGCAGTTCTTC	CASRPLAGFYNEQFF
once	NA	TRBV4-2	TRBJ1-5	TGTGCCAGCAGCCAAGATGAAGCAGGGCTAGGTGAGCAGCCCCAGCATTTT	CASSQDEAGLGEQPQHF
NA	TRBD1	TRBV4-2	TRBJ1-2	TGTGCCAGCAGCCAATTTGTGTTAGCAGGGGGCTTAGGAGGCTACACCTTC	CASSQFVLAGGLGGYTF
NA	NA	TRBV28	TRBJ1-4	TGTGCCAGCAGCACCGGAGGGGGGGGAACTAATGAAAAACTGTTTTTT	CASSTGGGGTNEKLFF
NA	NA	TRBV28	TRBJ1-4	TGTGCCAGCAGTTTTAGGGGGAGAGCTAATGAAAAACTGTTTTTT	CASSFRGRANEKLFF
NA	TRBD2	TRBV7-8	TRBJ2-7	TGTGCCAGCAGCCACCCCTCTACCGGGAGGGCCTACGAGCAGTACTTC	CASSHPSTGRAYEQYF
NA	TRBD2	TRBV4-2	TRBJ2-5	TGTGCCAGCAGCCAAGGGTCTCTAGCGGGAGGCCTACAAGAGACCCAGTACTTC	CASSQGSLAGGLQETQYF
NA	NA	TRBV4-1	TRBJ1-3	TGCGCCAGCAGCCAAGGGGGAGGGAGGGTTGCTGCTGGAAACACCATATATTTT	CASSQGGGRVAAGNTIYF
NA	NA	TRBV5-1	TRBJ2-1	TGCGCCAGCAGCTCCCAGACGGATGAGCAGTTCTTC	CASSSQTDEQFF
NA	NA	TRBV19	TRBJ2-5	TGTGCCAGTTCGGACAGTGGGAGAGAGACCCAGTACTTC	CASSDSGRETQYF
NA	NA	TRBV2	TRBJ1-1	TGTGCCAGCCAAGGAATGAGGGGGGAGAACACTGAAGCTTTCTTT	CASQGMRGENTEAFF
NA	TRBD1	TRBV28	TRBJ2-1	TGTGCCAGCACTCAAATGAACACAGGGGGCTTGTATGAGCAGTTCTTC	CASTQMNTGGLYEQFF
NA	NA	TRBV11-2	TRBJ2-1	TGTGCCAGCAGCTTATCGGGAGCCTACAATGAGCAGTTCTTC	CASSLSGAYNEQFF
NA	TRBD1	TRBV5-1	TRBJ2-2	TGCGCCAGCAGCCTACAGGGGGCTGGAACCGGGGAGCTGTTTTTT	CASSLQGAGTGELFF
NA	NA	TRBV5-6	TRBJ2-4	TGTGCCAGCAGCTTCGGGGGCATAGCCAAAAACATTCAGTACTTC	CASSFGGIAKNIQYF
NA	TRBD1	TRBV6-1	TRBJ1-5	TGTGCCAGCAGTGAAGCTCACAGGGGGTATCAGCCCCAGCATTTT	CASSEAHRGYQPQHF
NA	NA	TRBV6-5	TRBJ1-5	TGTGCCAGCAGCCGAGACTGGGGGGAAAATCAGCCCCAGCATTTT	CASSRDWGENQPQHF
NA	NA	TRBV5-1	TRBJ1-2	TGCGCCAGCAGCTCGGAGAACTATGGCTACACCTTC	CASSSENYGYTF
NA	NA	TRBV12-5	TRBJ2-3	TGTGCTAGTGGGATCGGGACGGGCCTTAGCACAGATACGCAGTATTTT	CASGIGTGLSTDTQYF
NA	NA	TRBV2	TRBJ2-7	TGTGCCAGCTTCCGACAGGAATACGAGCAGTACTTC	CASFRQEYEQYF
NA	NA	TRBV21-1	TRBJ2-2	TGTGCCAGCAGCCCTCAGGGGCGACGGGACACCGGGGAGCTGTTTTTT	CASSPQGRRDTGELFF
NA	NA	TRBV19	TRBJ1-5	TGTGCCAGTAGTCGGGGCCTTATGGGCAATCAGCCCCAGCATTTT	CASSRGLMGNQPQHF
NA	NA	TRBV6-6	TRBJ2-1	TGTGCCAGCAGGCGGGCCGATAATGAGCAGTTCTTC	CASRRADNEQFF
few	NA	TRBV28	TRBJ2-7	TGTGCCAGCAGTCCTGTGGGCGGGGCCGAAAGACAGCCCTACTACGAGCAGTACTTC	CASSPVGGAERQPYYEQYF
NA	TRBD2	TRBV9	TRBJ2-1	TGTGCCAGCAGCGTAGGTGTTGTTAGCGGGAGAGTTGTGCAGTTCTTC	CASSVGVVSGRVVQFF
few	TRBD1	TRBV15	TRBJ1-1	TGTGCCACCAGCAGAGGACAGGGCGGTAGCACTGAAGCTTTCTTT	CATSRGQGGSTEAFF